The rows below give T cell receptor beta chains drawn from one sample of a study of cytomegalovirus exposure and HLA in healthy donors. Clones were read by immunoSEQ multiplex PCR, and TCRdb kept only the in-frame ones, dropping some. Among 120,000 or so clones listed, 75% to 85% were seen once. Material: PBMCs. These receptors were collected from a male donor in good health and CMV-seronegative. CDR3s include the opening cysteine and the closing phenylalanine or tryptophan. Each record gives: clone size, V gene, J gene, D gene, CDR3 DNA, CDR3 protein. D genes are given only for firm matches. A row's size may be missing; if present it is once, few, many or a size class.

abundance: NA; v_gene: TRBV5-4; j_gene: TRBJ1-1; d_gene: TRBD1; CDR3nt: TGTGCCAGCAGCCGGGACAGGGGGCGTTCGAACACTGAAGCTTTCTTT; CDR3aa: CASSRDRGRSNTEAFF
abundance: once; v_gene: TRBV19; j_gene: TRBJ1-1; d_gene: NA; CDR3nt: TGTGCCAGTAGTATATGGAACAGCTCTAAAGCTTTCTTT; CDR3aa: CASSIWNSSKAFF
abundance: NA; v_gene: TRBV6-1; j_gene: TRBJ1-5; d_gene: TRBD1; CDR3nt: TGTGCCAGCAGTGGAGTCCGAGACAGGGGGCGACTGAGCAATCAGCCCCAGCATTTT; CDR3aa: CASSGVRDRGRLSNQPQHF
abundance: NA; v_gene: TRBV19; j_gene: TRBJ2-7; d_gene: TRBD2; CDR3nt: TGTGCCAGTAGTGGATTAGCGGGAGTGTCATACGAGCAGTACTTC; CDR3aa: CASSGLAGVSYEQYF
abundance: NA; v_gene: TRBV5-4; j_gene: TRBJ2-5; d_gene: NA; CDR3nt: TGTGCCAGCAGCCCGAGGGCAGGCACAGAGACCCAGTACTTC; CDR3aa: CASSPRAGTETQYF
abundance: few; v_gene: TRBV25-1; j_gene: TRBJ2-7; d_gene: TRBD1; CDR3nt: TGTGCCAGCAGTGGGCACCGGGACAGAGAATACGAGCAGTACTTC; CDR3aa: CASSGHRDREYEQYF
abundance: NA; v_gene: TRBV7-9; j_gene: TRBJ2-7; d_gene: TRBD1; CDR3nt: TGTGCCAGCAGCCCGGACAGGGGCTACGAGCAGTACTTC; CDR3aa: CASSPDRGYEQYF
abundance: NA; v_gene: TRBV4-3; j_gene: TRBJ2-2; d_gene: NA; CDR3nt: TGCGCCAGCAGCCAACTGGGCCTGAACACCGGGGAGCTGTTTTTT; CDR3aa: CASSQLGLNTGELFF
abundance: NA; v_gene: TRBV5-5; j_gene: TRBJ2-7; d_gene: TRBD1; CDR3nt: TGTGCCAGCAGCTTGGTATCGGGACAGCTCTACGAGCAGTACTTC; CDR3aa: CASSLVSGQLYEQYF
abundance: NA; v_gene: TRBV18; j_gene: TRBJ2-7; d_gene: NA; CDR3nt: TGTGCCAGCTCATTCCGGCTCGGGGGCGAGCAGTACTTC; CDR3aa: CASSFRLGGEQYF
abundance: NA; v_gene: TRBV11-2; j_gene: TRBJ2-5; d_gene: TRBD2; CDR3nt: TGTGCCAGCAGCTTAGTCCTAGCGGGGAAAGAGACCCAGTACTTC; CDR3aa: CASSLVLAGKETQYF
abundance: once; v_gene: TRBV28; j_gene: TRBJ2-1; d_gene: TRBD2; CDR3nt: TGTGCCAGCAGTTTCGGACTAGTCCAGTATGAGCAGTTCTTC; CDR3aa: CASSFGLVQYEQFF
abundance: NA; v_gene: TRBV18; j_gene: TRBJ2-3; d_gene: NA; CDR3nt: TGTGCCAGCTCACGGGCAGGGGCAGATACGCAGTATTTT; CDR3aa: CASSRAGADTQYF
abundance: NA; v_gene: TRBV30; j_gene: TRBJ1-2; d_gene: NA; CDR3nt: TGTGCCTGGAGTGTAAGGCAGGAAGCCCCAAACTATGGCTACACCTTC; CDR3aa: CAWSVRQEAPNYGYTF
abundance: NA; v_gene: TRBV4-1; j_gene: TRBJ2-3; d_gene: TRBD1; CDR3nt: TGCGCCAGCAGCCCCCGGACAGGGGGGTTTGCGGATACGCAGTATTTT; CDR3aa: CASSPRTGGFADTQYF
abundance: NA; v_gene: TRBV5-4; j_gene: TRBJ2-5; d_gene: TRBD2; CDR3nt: TGTGCCAGCAGAGGGGGGCTAGCGGGATACCAAGAGACCCAGTACTTC; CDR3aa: CASRGGLAGYQETQYF
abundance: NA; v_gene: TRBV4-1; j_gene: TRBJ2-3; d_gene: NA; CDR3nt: TGCGCCAGCAGCCAAGATCGGGTGACAGATACGCAGTATTTT; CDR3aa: CASSQDRVTDTQYF